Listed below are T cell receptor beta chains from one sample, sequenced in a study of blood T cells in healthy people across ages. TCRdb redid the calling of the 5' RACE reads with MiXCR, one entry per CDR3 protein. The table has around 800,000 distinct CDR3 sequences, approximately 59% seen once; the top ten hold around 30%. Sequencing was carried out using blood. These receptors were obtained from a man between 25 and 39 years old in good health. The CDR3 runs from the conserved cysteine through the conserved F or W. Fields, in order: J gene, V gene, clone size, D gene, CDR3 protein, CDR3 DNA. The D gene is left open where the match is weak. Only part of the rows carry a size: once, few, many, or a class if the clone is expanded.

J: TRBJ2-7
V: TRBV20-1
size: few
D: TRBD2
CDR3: CSARDYGGGSSYEQYF
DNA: TGCAGTGCTAGAGATTATGGGGGGGGATCCTCCTACGAGCAGTACTTC

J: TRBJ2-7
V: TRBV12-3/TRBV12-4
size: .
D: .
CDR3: CASSFLATYEQYF
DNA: TGTGCCAGCAGTTTCCTCGCCACCTACGAGCAGTACTTC

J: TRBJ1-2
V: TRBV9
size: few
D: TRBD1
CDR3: CASSVGRGLHGYTF
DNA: TGTGCCAGCAGCGTAGGCAGGGGGTTGCATGGCTACACCTTC

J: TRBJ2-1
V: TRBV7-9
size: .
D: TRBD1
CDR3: CASSSKTGAYNEQFF
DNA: TGTGCCAGCAGCTCTAAGACAGGGGCCTACAATGAGCAGTTCTTC

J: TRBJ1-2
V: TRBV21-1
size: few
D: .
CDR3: CASSEKYGGRGRYGYTF
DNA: TGTGCCAGCAGCGAAAAATACGGAGGGCGGGGACGCTATGGCTACACCTTC

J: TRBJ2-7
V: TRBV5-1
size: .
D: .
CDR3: CASSFDLVYEQYF
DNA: TGCGCCAGCAGCTTTGACCTAGTCTACGAGCAGTACTTC

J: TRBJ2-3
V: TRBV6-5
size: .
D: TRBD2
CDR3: CASSYSFGTSGAADTQYF
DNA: TGTGCTAGCAGTTACTCGTTCGGGACTAGCGGTGCTGCAGATACGCAGTATTTT

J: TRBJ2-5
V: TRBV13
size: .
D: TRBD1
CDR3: CASSFNRGRSRETQYF
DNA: TGTGCCAGCAGCTTCAACAGGGGGCGGTCGAGGGAGACCCAGTACTTC

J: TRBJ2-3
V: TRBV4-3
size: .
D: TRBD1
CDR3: CASSQGQGVDTQYF
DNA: TGCGCCAGCAGCCAAGGACAGGGAGTGGATACGCAGTATTTT

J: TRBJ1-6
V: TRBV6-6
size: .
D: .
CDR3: CASSPPGLDSPLHF
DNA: TGTGCCAGCAGTCCCCCGGGGTTAGATTCACCCCTCCACTTT

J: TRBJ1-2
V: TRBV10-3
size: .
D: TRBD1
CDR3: CAISPGTGYGYTF
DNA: TGTGCCATCAGTCCCGGGACAGGGTATGGCTACACCTTC

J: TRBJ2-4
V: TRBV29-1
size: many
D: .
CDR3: CSVTMTGGDIQYF
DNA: TGCAGCGTTACTATGACAGGCGGGGACATTCAGTACTTC

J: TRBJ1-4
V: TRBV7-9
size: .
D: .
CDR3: CASSLARRPATNEKLFF
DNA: TGTGCCAGCAGCTTAGCAAGGAGGCCTGCAACTAATGAAAAACTGTTTTTT

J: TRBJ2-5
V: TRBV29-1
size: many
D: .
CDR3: CSVGQETQYF
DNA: TGCAGCGTTGGGCAAGAGACCCAGTACTTC

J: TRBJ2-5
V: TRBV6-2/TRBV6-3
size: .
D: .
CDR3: CASGRDNEQYF
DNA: TGTGCCAGCGGACGAGACAATGAGCAGTACTTC

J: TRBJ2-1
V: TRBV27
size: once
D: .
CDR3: CTSSLSPGGRNEQFF
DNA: TGTACCAGCAGTTTATCACCCGGGGGGCGGAATGAGCAGTTCTTC

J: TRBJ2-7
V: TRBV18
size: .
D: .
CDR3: CASSPGVNYEQYF
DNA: TGTGCCAGCTCACCAGGGGTGAACTACGAGCAGTACTTC

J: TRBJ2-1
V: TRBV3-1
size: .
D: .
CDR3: CASSQVGLAREQFF
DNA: TGTGCCAGCAGCCAAGTAGGGCTTGCTCGAGAGCAGTTCTTC

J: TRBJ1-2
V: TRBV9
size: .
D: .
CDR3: CASSVLRNYGYTF
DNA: TGTGCCAGCAGCGTACTCCGTAACTATGGCTACACCTTC

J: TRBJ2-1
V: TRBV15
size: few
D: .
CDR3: CATSRDNLFTNEQFF
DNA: TGTGCCACCAGCAGAGATAATCTCTTCACAAATGAGCAGTTCTTC

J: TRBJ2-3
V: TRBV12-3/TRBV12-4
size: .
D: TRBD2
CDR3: CASTSSGTSTDTQYF
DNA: TGTGCCAGCACCAGTAGCGGGACTAGCACAGATACGCAGTATTTT

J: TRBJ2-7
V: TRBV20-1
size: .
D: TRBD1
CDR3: CSARSFGTGRSYEQYF
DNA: TGCAGTGCTAGATCTTTCGGGACAGGGCGCTCCTACGAGCAGTACTTC

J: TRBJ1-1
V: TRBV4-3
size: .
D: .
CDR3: CASSPGLTRNTEAFF
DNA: TGCGCCAGCAGCCCGGGCCTAACAAGGAACACTGAAGCTTTCTTT

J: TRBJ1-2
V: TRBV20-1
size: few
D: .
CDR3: CSASPQGNYGYTF
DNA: TGCAGTGCTAGCCCGCAGGGGAACTATGGCTACACCTTC

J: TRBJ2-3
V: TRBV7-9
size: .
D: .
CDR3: CASSLNGVTDTQYF
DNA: TGTGCCAGCAGCTTAAACGGGGTCACAGATACGCAGTATTTT

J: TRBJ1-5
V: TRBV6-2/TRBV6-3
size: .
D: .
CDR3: CASRKQVPNQPQHF
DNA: TGTGCCAGCCGAAAACAGGTGCCCAATCAGCCCCAGCATTTT

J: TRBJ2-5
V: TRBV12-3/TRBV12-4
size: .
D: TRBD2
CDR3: CASRQGTSGYQETQYF
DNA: TGTGCCAGCAGGCAAGGGACTAGCGGGTACCAAGAGACCCAGTACTTC

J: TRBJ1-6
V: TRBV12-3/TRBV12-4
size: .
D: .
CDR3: CASSLQQSTSPLHF
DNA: TGTGCCAGCAGTTTGCAACAGAGCACTTCACCCCTCCACTTT

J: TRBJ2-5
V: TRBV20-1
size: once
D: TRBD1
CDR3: CSAREWGQGVQETQYF
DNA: TGCAGTGCTAGAGAATGGGGACAGGGGGTTCAAGAGACCCAGTACTTC

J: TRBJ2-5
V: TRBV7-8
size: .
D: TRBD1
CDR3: CASSLRQGDRDIQETQYF
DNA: TGTGCCAGCAGCTTACGACAGGGGGACCGGGATATACAAGAGACCCAGTACTTC

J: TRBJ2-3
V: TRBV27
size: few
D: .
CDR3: CASSPRGVADTQYF
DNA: TGTGCCAGCAGTCCCCGCGGGGTGGCAGATACGCAGTATTTT

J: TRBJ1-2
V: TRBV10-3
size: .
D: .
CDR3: CAISVEGNYGYTF
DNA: TGTGCCATCAGTGTTGAAGGGAACTATGGCTACACCTTC

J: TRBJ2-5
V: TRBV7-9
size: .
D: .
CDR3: CASSSDPGHLTQYF
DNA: TGTGCCAGCAGCTCAGACCCGGGACATCTAACCCAGTACTTC

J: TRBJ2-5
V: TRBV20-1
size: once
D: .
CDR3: CSARPGEETQYF
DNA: TGCAGTGCTAGACCCGGGGAGGAGACCCAGTACTTC

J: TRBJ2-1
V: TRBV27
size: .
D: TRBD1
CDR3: CASGADRKEQFF
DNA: TGTGCCAGCGGAGCGGACAGGAAAGAGCAGTTCTTC

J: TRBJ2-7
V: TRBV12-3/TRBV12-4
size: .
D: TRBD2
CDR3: CASSPLAGGEPEQYF
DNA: TGTGCCAGCAGTCCCCTGGCGGGAGGGGAACCCGAGCAGTACTTC

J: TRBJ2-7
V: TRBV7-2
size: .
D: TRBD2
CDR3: CASRPTSGSSYNEQYF
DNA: TGTGCCAGCAGACCGACTAGCGGCAGCTCCTACAATGAGCAGTACTTC

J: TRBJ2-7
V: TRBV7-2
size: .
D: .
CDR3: CASSSFGGEQYF
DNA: TGTGCCAGCAGCTCCTTCGGGGGCGAGCAGTACTTC

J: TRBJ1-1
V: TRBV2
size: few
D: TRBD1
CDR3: CASSQHLQGAGTEAFF
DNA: TGTGCCAGCAGTCAACACCTCCAGGGGGCCGGGACTGAAGCTTTCTTT